This entry lists 23 T cell receptor beta chains sequenced from one sample in a study of T cells in Graves' hyperthyroidism and ophthalmopathy. Amplification yielded TCR beta CDR3 regions, with RNA transcripts as the source. HTBI primers were used for first-round RT-PCR of the TCR CDR3. From the multiplex PCR reads, TCRdb called clonotypes with MiXCR, one entry per CDR3 protein. The sample carries some 350,000 distinct CDR3 sequences, less than 20% recorded once. Sequenced input: blood. The receptor source for this set is a woman younger than 30 with Graves' hyperthyroidism that later progressed to Graves' ophthalmopathy.

This clonotype has ten or more counts. This chain connects TRBV7-8 to TRBJ2-7; no clear D gene. V was cut by 5 bases and J by 3 bases, with 11 bases left in between. This CDR3 spans 13 amino acids. Germline V gene lookup returns CDR1 SGHVS and CDR2 FQNEAQ. CDR3 DNA: TGTGCCAGCAGCCCAAGCCCTTACTACGAGCAGTACTTC. Residues: CASSPSPYYEQYF.

This clonotype has more than one count but fewer than ten. The V and J genes are TRBV24-1 and TRBJ2-1, with D uncertain. Germline assignment: CDR1 KGHDR and CDR2 SFDVKD. V was pared by 3 bases and J by 9 bases, with 11 bases between. This CDR3 comprises 13 residues. CDR3 residues: CATSDVLTGEQFF. The CDR3, as DNA: TGTGCCACCAGTGATGTCCTGACGGGTGAGCAGTTCTTC.

V is TRBV29-1 and J is TRBJ2-7; 15 positions match TRBD2. After removal of 2 bases from V and 3 bases from J, the junction contained 11 bases not matched to a gene. The CDR3 length is 18 residues. Germline-derived CDR1 and CDR2 are SQVTM and ANQGSEA. The CDR3 nucleotides read TGCAGCGTTGAATTACCAGCCGGGACTAGCGGGAGGTTCTACGAGCAGTACTTC. It specifies CSVELPAGTSGRFYEQYF.

The sample holds many counts of this clonotype. V gene TRBV3-1 combines with J gene TRBJ1-1; possibly TRBD1 for D (5 bases). The germline CDR1 and CDR2 sequences are LGHDT and YNNKEL (reference sequence). Trimming pared 4 bases from V and 1 base from J, leaving 16 bases between. The CDR3 length is 16 residues. Here the CDR3 reads CASSPRGTGGNTEAFF. Here the CDR3 DNA reads TGTGCCAGCAGCCCCAGAGGGACGGGAGGGAACACTGAAGCTTTCTTT.

In its sample, this clonotype was seen many times. In DNA form, the CDR3 reads TGTGCCAGCACCTCCACTTTGACAGGGCTTGAAGCTTTCTTT. Translated, it gives CASTSTLTGLEAFF. This chain links TRBV2 with TRBJ1-1, with 7 bases aligning to TRBD1. CDR3 length: 14 amino acids. Germline assignment: CDR1 SNHLY and CDR2 FYNNEI. The ends lost 7 bases at V and 7 bases at J; junction bases unmatched: 12.

In this sample, this clonotype turned up many times. CDR3 sequence reads: CASSVGGLADEQFF. In DNA form, the CDR3 reads TGTGCCAGCAGCGTGGGGGGGTTAGCGGATGAGCAGTTCTTC. The chain carries TRBV7-9 and TRBJ2-1, with 7 nucleotides matching TRBD2. The germline V gene has CDR1 SEHNR and CDR2 FQNEAQ (reference sequence). The V and J ends lost 5 bases and 8 bases, in that order; junction bases with no gene match: 9. CDR3 length equals 14 residues.

V is TRBV30 and J is TRBJ1-5; D remains ambiguous. Germline assignment: CDR1 GTSNPN and CDR2 SVGIG (reference sequence). CDR3 length: 14 amino acids. Between the trimmed V and J ends, which lost 2 bases and 0 bases, there was a span of 8 bases. The CDR3 coding sequence is TGTGCCTGGAGTAATGGCTATAGCAATCAGCCCCAGCATTTT. Its translation is CAWSNGYSNQPQHF.

This clonotype was seen many times. This sequence joins TRBV11-3 and TRBJ2-2; D is uncertain. CDR1 and CDR2 from the germline V gene are SGHNT and YENEEA. V was trimmed by 5 bases and J by 0 bases, leaving 4 bases between them. This CDR3 is built from 13 residues. The CDR3 is CASSHPNTGELFF. CDR3 DNA: TGTGCCAGCAGCCATCCGAACACCGGGGAGCTGTTTTTT.

This chain uses TRBV7-9 with TRBJ1-1; D is possibly TRBD1 (6 bases). The germline CDR1 and CDR2 sequences are SEHNR and FQNEAQ (reference sequence). Trimming shortened V by 10 bases and J by 0 bases, and 9 bases separated the two germline ends. CDR3 length equals 12 residues. Written as DNA, the CDR3 is TGTGCCACCGGGACATTGAACACTGAAGCTTTCTTT. As protein: CATGTLNTEAFF.

This clonotype was seen repeatedly, ten times or more. The chain is built from TRBV6-1 and TRBJ2-2; possible D gene TRBD1, 6 bases. The CDR3 sequence is 17 residues long. V dropped 5 bases and J dropped 0 bases, with 16 bases sitting between them. CDR1 is MNHNS, CDR2 SASEGT, per germline. This CDR3 reads CASSYFPQGSNTGELFF. The CDR3 DNA is TGTGCCAGCAGTTACTTCCCACAGGGTTCGAACACCGGGGAGCTGTTTTTT.

At least ten counts were recorded for this clonotype. The chain recombines TRBV19 with TRBJ1-4, with 7 bases lining up with TRBD1. The CDR3 extends over 16 amino acids. The V gene end was trimmed by 6 bases and the J gene end by 0 bases; junction bases not matched to a gene: 7. Looked up from germline, CDR1 is LNHDA and CDR2 is SQIVND (reference sequence). CDR3 in amino acids: CASSTGTAATNEKLFF. In nucleotides, the CDR3 is TGTGCCAGTAGCACGGGGACAGCGGCAACTAATGAAAAACTGTTTTTT.

This clonotype was seen ten or more times. The rearrangement joins TRBV6-2 or TRBV6-3 to TRBJ1-1; tentative D call: TRBD1 (6 bases). The CDR3 is 22 residues long. V lost 2 bases to trimming and J lost 4 bases, with 35 bases between them. Germline V gives CDR1 MNHEY, CDR2 SVGEGT. CDR3 amino acids: CASSYPSSAPGGAFSSFTEAFF. CDR3 in DNA: TGTGCCAGCAGTTACCCTTCTAGTGCCCCTGGGGGCGCATTCTCGTCATTCACTGAAGCTTTCTTT.

There are many counts of this clonotype. V usage is TRBV2 and J usage is TRBJ1-2; D call uncertain. The V and J ends lost 4 bases and 1 base respectively, with 4 bases between them. This CDR3 is 12 amino acids long. Germline-derived CDR1 and CDR2 are SNHLY and FYNNEI. DNA for the CDR3: TGTGCCAGCAGTGGTATTAACTATGGCTACACCTTC. Protein sequence: CASSGINYGYTF. The full variable domain, rest sourced from reference TRBV2 and TRBJ1-2, is EPEVTQTPSHQVTQMGQEVILRCVPISNHLYFYWYRQILGQKVEFLVSFYNNEISEKSEIFDDQFSVERPDGSNFTLKIRSTKLEDSAMYFCASSGINYGYTFGSGTRLTVV.

This clonotype was seen only a few times. This chain joins TRBV19 and TRBJ2-3; D gene ambiguous. V shed 4 bases and J shed 3 bases, with 8 bases lying between them. The CDR3 spans 13 residues. From germline, CDR1 is LNHDA and CDR2 SQIVND (reference sequence). CDR3 nucleotides: TGTGCCAGTAGTAAGCTACAGACAGATACGCAGTATTTT. Residues: CASSKLQTDTQYF.

This clonotype was observed many times. The chain joins TRBV20-1 to TRBJ2-7; the match to TRBD1 covers 7 bases. This CDR3 comprises 14 residues. Unmatched junction bases numbered 8, after V lost 5 bases and J lost 1 base. Germline CDR1 and CDR2: DFQATT and SNEGSKA (reference sequence). CDR3 sequence reads: CSASRQGYSYEQYF. The CDR3 bases are TGCAGTGCTTCCCGACAGGGATATTCCTACGAGCAGTACTTC.

The gene calls are TRBV5-1 and TRBJ2-5, with a possible D match to TRBD2 (6 bases). V was trimmed by 3 bases and J by 5 bases, leaving 11 bases between them. The V gene's germline CDR1 is SGHRS and CDR2 YFSETQ. The CDR3 length is 13 residues. The CDR3 protein is CASSSRGIETQYF. The DNA for the CDR3 is TGCGCCAGCAGCTCGCGCGGGATTGAGACCCAGTACTTC. Drawing the rest from reference TRBV5-1 and TRBJ2-5, the complete variable domain is KAGVTQTPRYLIKTRGQQVTLSCSPISGHRSVSWYQQTPGQGLQFLFEYFSETQRNKGNFPGRFSGRQFSNSRSEMNVSTLELGDSALYLCASSSRGIETQYFGPGTRLLVL.

This clonotype was seen more than once but under ten times. The J gene is TRBJ2-7, the V gene TRBV7-8; D ambiguous. The CDR3 spans 14 residues. Looked up from germline, CDR1 is SGHVS and CDR2 is FQNEAQ. Trimming removed 5 bases at V and 5 bases at J, with 16 bases between. CDR3 amino acids: CASSPDGIADEQYF. The CDR3 DNA follows: TGTGCCAGCAGCCCCGATGGAATAGCCGACGAGCAGTACTTC. Complete variable domain (other parts from reference TRBV7-8 and TRBJ2-7): GAGVSQSPRYKVAKRGQDVALRCDPISGHVSLFWYQQALGQGPEFLTYFQNEAQLDKSGLPSDRFFAERPEGSVSTLKIQRTQQEDSAVYLCASSPDGIADEQYFGPGTRLTVT.

This clonotype was observed many times. The rearrangement links TRBV20-1 to TRBJ2-7; D uncertain. Trimming cost V 0 bases and J 4 bases, with 13 bases left between them. This CDR3 comprises 14 residues. Germline assignment: CDR1 DFQATT and CDR2 SNEGSKA (reference sequence). The CDR3 DNA is TGCAGTGCTAGAGATCGAAGGGCCTCGTACGAGCAGTACTTC. Its protein product is CSARDRRASYEQYF.

The table lists this clonotype with many counts. The V and J genes are TRBV12-3 or TRBV12-4 and TRBJ2-3, with D possibly being TRBD2 (7 bases). CDR3 length equals 16 residues. V was cut by 8 bases and J by 0 bases, with 18 bases left in between. This chain's CDR3 is CASATPSGTSTDTQYF. The CDR3 nucleotides are TGTGCCAGCGCGACTCCAAGCGGGACAAGCACAGATACGCAGTATTTT.

This clonotype was observed at least ten times. The CDR3 is CSARGRSGDAKNIQYF. The CDR3 DNA reads TGCAGTGCTAGAGGACGGTCGGGAGATGCCAAAAACATTCAGTACTTC. This rearrangement joins TRBV20-1 to TRBJ2-4, with D perhaps TRBD2 (6 bases). This CDR3 comprises 16 residues. The germline CDR1 and CDR2 sequences are DFQATT and SNEGSKA (reference sequence). V shed 1 base and J shed 1 base, with 14 bases lying between them.

This chain uses TRBV24-1 with TRBJ2-3; D unresolved. The V end was cut by 1 base, the J end by 6 bases, with 10 bases between. Germline V CDR1 and CDR2: KGHDR, SFDVKD. This CDR3 spans 14 amino acids. As DNA, the CDR3 is TGTGCCACCAGTGATTTAGTGAGCGACGATACGCAGTATTTT. Encoded protein: CATSDLVSDDTQYF.

The J gene is TRBJ2-1, the V gene TRBV6-1, with TRBD2 matching 12 bases. The CDR3 contains 16 residues. V was pared by 2 bases and J by 9 bases, with 8 bases of the junction left unmatched. Germline V gene lookup returns CDR1 MNHNS and CDR2 SASEGT. CDR3 sequence (DNA): TGTGCCAGCAGTGAACTAGCGGGAGGGCCTTCAGGTGAGCAGTTCTTC. Residues: CASSELAGGPSGEQFF.

This clonotype showed up just a few times. The chain carries TRBV5-1 and TRBJ1-4, with D perhaps matching TRBD1 (6 bases). This CDR3 comprises 14 residues. Trimming took off 0 bases at V and 7 bases at J, with 10 bases between the two ends. Germline CDR1 SGHRS, CDR2 YFSETQ. In nucleotides, the CDR3 is TGCGCCAGCAGCTTGGACAGGGAGGGTGAAAAACTGTTTTTT. It codes for CASSLDREGEKLFF.